This T cell receptor beta chain came from a study of shared clonotypes between healthy human individuals. About the study: The cohort comprised a couple of women and a few men. Their ages spanned 18 to 49 years. General observations from the study: The represented genetic and exposure-history diversity was limited by the small number of donors.

A remark on this clone: Antigen: not known.

Germline values: CDR1 MNHEY, CDR2 SVGAGI. CDR3 size: 13 residues. Trimming took off 6 bases at V and 5 bases at J, with 13 bases between the two ends. DNA at about 190 ng, around 30,000 T cell genomes, went into sorted-subset replicate PCRs. In the original workflow: Because ImmunoSEQ provided only junction sequences with no quality scores, the filtering differed. Clones were read by immunoSEQ multiplex PCR, and TCRdb kept only the in-frame ones, dropping some. Clone size and V and J calls were adopted from that table, with D and trimming inferred from the DNA. The sample has some 380,000 clones, approximately 96% seen once.

This receptor was identified in a man aged 30 to 39 in good health. Sequencing was performed on memory CD8+ T cells sorted from blood. Subset in this sample: CD45RO+ cells pooled with CCR7-negative TemRA cells. This chain links TRBV6-5 with TRBJ2-5; a weak D match, TRBD2 (6 bases). CDR3 nucleotides: TGTGCCAGCAGGATTTTAGCGGAGGAGACCCAGTACTTC. It is translated as CASRILAEETQYF.